The rows below give T cell receptor beta chains drawn from one sample of a study of T cells in Graves' hyperthyroidism and ophthalmopathy. TCRdb re-called the multiplex PCR reads through MiXCR, storing one row per CDR3 protein. This table has a few hundred thousand distinct CDR3 sequences, 15% to 19% appearing once. The sample consisted of blood. The receptor set was obtained from a woman aged 25 to 45 with Graves' hyperthyroidism. Each CDR3 is given with its conserved first and last residue. Fields, in order: V gene, J gene, clone size, D gene, CDR3 DNA, CDR3 protein. The D gene is left open where the match is weak. Where a row states a size, it is once, few, many or the class of an expanded clone; other rows omit it.

v_gene: TRBV9; j_gene: TRBJ2-3; abundance: .; d_gene: .; CDR3nt: TGTGCCAGCAGCGTAGCTGGGAAGGCAGATACGCAGTATTTT; CDR3aa: CASSVAGKADTQYF
v_gene: TRBV6-5; j_gene: TRBJ2-7; abundance: few; d_gene: .; CDR3nt: TGTGCCAGCAGTTACTCGGACAACTCCTACGAGCAGTACTTC; CDR3aa: CASSYSDNSYEQYF
v_gene: TRBV27; j_gene: TRBJ2-3; abundance: .; d_gene: .; CDR3nt: TGTGCCAGCAGTTTGAGTCCGGAGAATACGCAGTATTTT; CDR3aa: CASSLSPENTQYF
v_gene: TRBV30; j_gene: TRBJ2-1; abundance: many; d_gene: TRBD2; CDR3nt: TGTGCCTGGGGACGCGGGACTAGCGGGAGCTCCTACAATGAGCAGTTCTTC; CDR3aa: CAWGRGTSGSSYNEQFF
v_gene: TRBV5-6; j_gene: TRBJ2-2; abundance: .; d_gene: .; CDR3nt: TGTGCCGGCAGCTTACAGCGCTTGAACACCGGGGAGCTGTTTTTT; CDR3aa: CAGSLQRLNTGELFF
v_gene: TRBV7-9; j_gene: TRBJ1-4; abundance: few; d_gene: .; CDR3nt: TGTGCCAGCACTCGAGGAGGGGCGGGTCCCGAAAAACTGTTTTTT; CDR3aa: CASTRGGAGPEKLFF
v_gene: TRBV7-9; j_gene: TRBJ2-7; abundance: many; d_gene: TRBD2; CDR3nt: TGTGCCAGCAGCTCGCTAGCGGGGAGCTCCTACGAGCAGTACTTC; CDR3aa: CASSSLAGSSYEQYF
v_gene: TRBV6-2/TRBV6-3; j_gene: TRBJ2-5; abundance: .; d_gene: .; CDR3nt: TGTGCCAGCAGTTACTCGACCGGAATCCAGTACTTC; CDR3aa: CASSYSTGIQYF
v_gene: TRBV29-1; j_gene: TRBJ2-7; abundance: few; d_gene: TRBD1; CDR3nt: TGCAGCGTTGAAGGACAGGGGTTAGGGTACGAGCAGTACTTC; CDR3aa: CSVEGQGLGYEQYF
v_gene: TRBV30; j_gene: TRBJ2-3; abundance: few; d_gene: .; CDR3nt: TGTGCCTGGAGTGTACTTGGGCGGGGCACGTATACGCAGTATTTT; CDR3aa: CAWSVLGRGTYTQYF
v_gene: TRBV9; j_gene: TRBJ2-1; abundance: few; d_gene: .; CDR3nt: TGTGCCAGCAGCCGGGGGGCGGAGCGGTACAATGAGCAGTTCTTC; CDR3aa: CASSRGAERYNEQFF
v_gene: TRBV10-2; j_gene: TRBJ2-7; abundance: .; d_gene: .; CDR3nt: TGCGCCAGCAGTGAAAGCATAGGGACGTACGAGCAGTACTTC; CDR3aa: CASSESIGTYEQYF
v_gene: TRBV11-2; j_gene: TRBJ2-6; abundance: .; d_gene: TRBD1; CDR3nt: TGTGCCAGCAGCCCACAGGGGCGCTCTGGGGCCAACGTCCTGACTTTC; CDR3aa: CASSPQGRSGANVLTF
v_gene: TRBV11-2; j_gene: TRBJ2-2; abundance: many; d_gene: .; CDR3nt: TGTGCCAGCAGCTCCCTAAGGGCGCCCGGGGAGCTGTTTTTT; CDR3aa: CASSSLRAPGELFF
v_gene: TRBV5-1; j_gene: TRBJ2-7; abundance: many; d_gene: TRBD1; CDR3nt: TGCGCCAGCAGCTTCAGACAGGGATCGACCTACGAGCAGTACTTC; CDR3aa: CASSFRQGSTYEQYF
v_gene: TRBV11-2; j_gene: TRBJ2-7; abundance: .; d_gene: .; CDR3nt: TGTGCCAGCAGCGTAGGGGAATCCAACTACGAGCAGTACTTC; CDR3aa: CASSVGESNYEQYF
v_gene: TRBV7-2; j_gene: TRBJ1-4; abundance: many; d_gene: TRBD1; CDR3nt: TGTGCCAGCAGCTTAGGACAGGGGCCAGCAACTAATGAAAAACTGTTTTTT; CDR3aa: CASSLGQGPATNEKLFF
v_gene: TRBV28; j_gene: TRBJ1-2; abundance: .; d_gene: TRBD1; CDR3nt: TGTGCCAGCAGAGTAAGACAGGGGCTAGTGTACTATGGCTACACCTTC; CDR3aa: CASRVRQGLVYYGYTF
v_gene: TRBV4-2; j_gene: TRBJ2-7; abundance: few; d_gene: TRBD1; CDR3nt: TGTGCCAGCAGCCAAAAAACCGGGACAGGGGTTTACGAGCAGTACTTC; CDR3aa: CASSQKTGTGVYEQYF
v_gene: TRBV28; j_gene: TRBJ2-1; abundance: many; d_gene: TRBD2; CDR3nt: TGTGCCAGCAGTTTACTGACTAGCGGATACAATGAGCAGTTCTTC; CDR3aa: CASSLLTSGYNEQFF
v_gene: TRBV12-3/TRBV12-4; j_gene: TRBJ2-1; abundance: many; d_gene: TRBD1; CDR3nt: TGTGCCAGCAGTTTATTAGGGGGCGACTCCTACAATGAGCAGTTCTTC; CDR3aa: CASSLLGGDSYNEQFF
v_gene: TRBV12-3/TRBV12-4; j_gene: TRBJ2-1; abundance: many; d_gene: TRBD2; CDR3nt: TGTGCCAGCAGTGCAGCGGGAGGGCGTTTCAATGAGCAGTTCTTC; CDR3aa: CASSAAGGRFNEQFF
v_gene: TRBV12-3/TRBV12-4; j_gene: TRBJ2-1; abundance: few; d_gene: .; CDR3nt: TGTGCCATCTCCTCTAGGACCCGCTACAATGAGCAGTTCTTC; CDR3aa: CAISSRTRYNEQFF
v_gene: TRBV20-1; j_gene: TRBJ2-3; abundance: .; d_gene: TRBD2; CDR3nt: TGCAGTGCTAGTTCTCGGGAGGTGTTAGATACGCAGTATTTT; CDR3aa: CSASSREVLDTQYF
v_gene: TRBV6-5; j_gene: TRBJ2-5; abundance: many; d_gene: .; CDR3nt: TGTGCCAGCAGTTACGTTTCGAGCGGGTTTCGAGAGACCCAGTACTTC; CDR3aa: CASSYVSSGFRETQYF
v_gene: TRBV12-3/TRBV12-4; j_gene: TRBJ2-2; abundance: many; d_gene: TRBD2; CDR3nt: TGTGCCAGCAGTTTAGTCCCGGGAGGATGGGAGCTGTTTTTT; CDR3aa: CASSLVPGGWELFF
v_gene: TRBV9; j_gene: TRBJ1-5; abundance: many; d_gene: .; CDR3nt: TGTGCCAGCAGCGTATCGGGGGCAGGGCAGCCCCAGCATTTT; CDR3aa: CASSVSGAGQPQHF
v_gene: TRBV19; j_gene: TRBJ2-6; abundance: .; d_gene: .; CDR3nt: TGTGCCAGTAGTATCCGTCTCTGGAGCTCTGGGGCCAACGTCCTGACTTTC; CDR3aa: CASSIRLWSSGANVLTF
v_gene: TRBV5-1; j_gene: TRBJ1-1; abundance: many; d_gene: .; CDR3nt: TGCGCCAGCAGCCCGTGGGACCGCACTTTGAACACTGAAGCTTTCTTT; CDR3aa: CASSPWDRTLNTEAFF
v_gene: TRBV19; j_gene: TRBJ1-4; abundance: few; d_gene: TRBD1; CDR3nt: TGTGCCAGTACCCCACAGGGGCGAACAACTAATGAAAAACTGTTTTTT; CDR3aa: CASTPQGRTTNEKLFF
v_gene: TRBV27; j_gene: TRBJ2-1; abundance: few; d_gene: .; CDR3nt: TGTGCCAGCAGTTTATCGGCGTTGTCCTACAATGAGCAGTTCTTC; CDR3aa: CASSLSALSYNEQFF
v_gene: TRBV3-1; j_gene: TRBJ2-5; abundance: many; d_gene: .; CDR3nt: TGTGCCAGCAGCCAAGACGGACTATCAGGGACCCAGTACTTC; CDR3aa: CASSQDGLSGTQYF
v_gene: TRBV28; j_gene: TRBJ2-5; abundance: many; d_gene: .; CDR3nt: TGTGCCAGCAGTTTATCTGTTCCTCGCCCCCAGTACTTC; CDR3aa: CASSLSVPRPQYF
v_gene: TRBV28; j_gene: TRBJ1-5; abundance: .; d_gene: .; CDR3nt: TGTGCCAGCGTTCGGGGATGGAATCAGCCCCAGCATTTT; CDR3aa: CASVRGWNQPQHF
v_gene: TRBV30; j_gene: TRBJ1-2; abundance: few; d_gene: TRBD1; CDR3nt: TGTGTCTTCCGGACCGGGACAGGGGGCAGGAATGGCTACACCTTC; CDR3aa: CVFRTGTGGRNGYTF
v_gene: TRBV2; j_gene: TRBJ2-7; abundance: many; d_gene: TRBD2; CDR3nt: TGTGCCAGCAGTGCCCGTCCGGCGGGAGGGTACGAGCAGTACTTC; CDR3aa: CASSARPAGGYEQYF
v_gene: TRBV7-9; j_gene: TRBJ2-3; abundance: few; d_gene: TRBD1; CDR3nt: TGTGCCAGCAGCTTAAGGGGGCAAGACACAGATACGCAGTATTTT; CDR3aa: CASSLRGQDTDTQYF
v_gene: TRBV12-3/TRBV12-4; j_gene: TRBJ1-1; abundance: many; d_gene: .; CDR3nt: TGTGCCAGCACCAATAATCGACAGTGGTTGAACACTGAAGCTTTCTTT; CDR3aa: CASTNNRQWLNTEAFF
v_gene: TRBV19; j_gene: TRBJ2-3; abundance: .; d_gene: TRBD2; CDR3nt: TGTGCCAGTAGTATGAGACTAGCGGGACCCGTCACAGATACGCAGTATTTT; CDR3aa: CASSMRLAGPVTDTQYF
v_gene: TRBV11-2; j_gene: TRBJ2-2; abundance: many; d_gene: .; CDR3nt: TGTGCCAGCAGCTTAAGCCGGGTTGGCGGGGAGCTGTTTTTT; CDR3aa: CASSLSRVGGELFF
v_gene: TRBV19; j_gene: TRBJ2-2; abundance: .; d_gene: TRBD1; CDR3nt: TGTGCCAGTACCACCTCCGGGACAGGGGGCACCGGGGAGCTGTTTTTT; CDR3aa: CASTTSGTGGTGELFF
v_gene: TRBV30; j_gene: TRBJ2-7; abundance: .; d_gene: .; CDR3nt: TGTGCCTGGAGTGGCTTGTACGAGCAGTACTTC; CDR3aa: CAWSGLYEQYF
v_gene: TRBV5-1; j_gene: TRBJ2-7; abundance: many; d_gene: .; CDR3nt: TGCGCCAGCAGCTTGGGACAGGCCCGGGAGCAGTACTTC; CDR3aa: CASSLGQAREQYF
v_gene: TRBV12-3/TRBV12-4; j_gene: TRBJ1-1; abundance: few; d_gene: .; CDR3nt: TGTGCCAACGCGGGGGAGGGGCCGGCTGAAGCTTTCTTT; CDR3aa: CANAGEGPAEAFF
v_gene: TRBV7-2; j_gene: TRBJ1-1; abundance: .; d_gene: .; CDR3nt: TGTGCCAGCAGCTTAGCTCCGGGGCGAAGTTTCGACACTGAAGCTTTCTTT; CDR3aa: CASSLAPGRSFDTEAFF
v_gene: TRBV5-1; j_gene: TRBJ2-7; abundance: .; d_gene: .; CDR3nt: TGCGCCAGCAGCTCCGAGGCCGGGACACTAAACTACGAGCAGTACTTC; CDR3aa: CASSSEAGTLNYEQYF
v_gene: TRBV7-2; j_gene: TRBJ1-2; abundance: few; d_gene: TRBD1; CDR3nt: TGTGCCAGCAGCGCCAGGGGGGGGTCCGGCTACACCTTC; CDR3aa: CASSARGGSGYTF
v_gene: TRBV29-1; j_gene: TRBJ1-5; abundance: .; d_gene: .; CDR3nt: TGCAGCGTAGAAAGAAACCTAAGCAATCAGCCCCAGCATTTT; CDR3aa: CSVERNLSNQPQHF
v_gene: TRBV6-1; j_gene: TRBJ2-1; abundance: many; d_gene: TRBD1; CDR3nt: TGTGCCAGCAGGACCTCCGGACAGGGAGTCTACAATGAGCAGTTCTTC; CDR3aa: CASRTSGQGVYNEQFF
v_gene: TRBV12-3/TRBV12-4; j_gene: TRBJ2-1; abundance: .; d_gene: .; CDR3nt: TGTGCCAGCAGTATTAGACTGGCCCCTGACCTCTACAATGAGCAGTTCTTC; CDR3aa: CASSIRLAPDLYNEQFF